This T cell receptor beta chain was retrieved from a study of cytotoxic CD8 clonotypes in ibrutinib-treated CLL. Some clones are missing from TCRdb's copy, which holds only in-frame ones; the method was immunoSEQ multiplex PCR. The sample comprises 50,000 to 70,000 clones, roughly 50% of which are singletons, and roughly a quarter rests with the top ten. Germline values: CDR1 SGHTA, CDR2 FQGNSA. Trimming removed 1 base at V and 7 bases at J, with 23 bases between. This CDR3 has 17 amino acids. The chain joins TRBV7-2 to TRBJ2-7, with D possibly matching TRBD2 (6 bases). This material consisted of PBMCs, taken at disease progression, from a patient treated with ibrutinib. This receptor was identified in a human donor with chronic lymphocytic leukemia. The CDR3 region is CASSLGPRRGVLGEQYF. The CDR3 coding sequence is TGTGCCAGCAGCTTAGGACCCCGGAGGGGCGTCTTGGGTGAGCAGTACTTC.